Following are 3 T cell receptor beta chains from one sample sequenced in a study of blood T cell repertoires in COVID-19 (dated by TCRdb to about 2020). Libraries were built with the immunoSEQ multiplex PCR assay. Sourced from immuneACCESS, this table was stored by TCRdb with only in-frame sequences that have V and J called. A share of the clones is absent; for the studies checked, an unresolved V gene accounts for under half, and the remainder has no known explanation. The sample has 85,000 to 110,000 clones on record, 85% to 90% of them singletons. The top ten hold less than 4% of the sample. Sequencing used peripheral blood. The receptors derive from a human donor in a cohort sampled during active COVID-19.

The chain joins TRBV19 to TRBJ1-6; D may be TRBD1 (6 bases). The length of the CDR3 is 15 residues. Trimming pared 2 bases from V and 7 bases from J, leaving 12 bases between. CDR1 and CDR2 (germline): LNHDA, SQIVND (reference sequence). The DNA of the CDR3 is TGTGCCAGTAGTATATGGGGACAAGTAAATTCACCCCTCCACTTT. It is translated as CASSIWGQVNSPLHF.

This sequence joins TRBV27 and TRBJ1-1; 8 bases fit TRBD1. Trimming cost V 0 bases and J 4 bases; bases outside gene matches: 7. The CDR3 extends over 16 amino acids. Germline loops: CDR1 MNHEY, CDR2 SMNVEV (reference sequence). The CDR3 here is CASSLSQGALGTEAFF. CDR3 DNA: TGTGCCAGCAGTTTATCCCAGGGGGCCTTGGGCACTGAAGCTTTCTTT.

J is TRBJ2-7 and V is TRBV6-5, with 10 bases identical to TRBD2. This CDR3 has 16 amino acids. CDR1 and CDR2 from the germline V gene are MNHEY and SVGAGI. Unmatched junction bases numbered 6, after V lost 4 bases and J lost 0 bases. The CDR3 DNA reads TGTGCCAGCAGTTGGACTAGCGGCACAAGCTCCTACGAGCAGTACTTC. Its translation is CASSWTSGTSSYEQYF.